What follows are 25 T cell receptor beta chains derived from one specimen sequenced in a study of T-cell reconstitution after alpha-beta-depleted transplantation in children. Preparation of the TCRbeta library involved a method that used unique molecular identifiers. TCRdb reprocessed the PCR reads with MiXCR, giving one entry per CDR3 protein. Of under 750,000 distinct CDR3 sequences listed, 20% to 25% are singletons. The sequences come from PBMCs, mostly from graft donor cells, collected 360 days after TCRalphabeta/CD19-depleted stem cell transplant. These receptors were obtained from a boy under three years old who had a stem cell transplant for acute myeloid leukemia, so the T cells may come from the graft donor.

The chain employs TRBV7-9 and TRBJ2-7; 7 bases fit TRBD1. The CDR3 length is 15 residues. With V trimmed by 7 bases and J by 5 bases, 14 bases remained unmatched. The germline V gene has CDR1 SEHNR and CDR2 FQNEAQ (reference sequence). The CDR3 DNA follows: TGTGCCAGCATCCCCCCAGGGGGACAACTAAACGAGCAGTACTTC. It translates to CASIPPGGQLNEQYF.

There are a few counts of this clonotype. The genes are TRBV12-3 or TRBV12-4 and TRBJ1-3, with D possibly TRBD1 on 6 matching bases. With 6 bases removed from V and 3 bases from J, the gap between germline ends came to 18 bases. The CDR3 is 16 residues long. Here the CDR3 reads CASSPKTGPLGNTIYF. CDR3 nucleotides: TGTGCCAGCAGCCCCAAGACAGGCCCCCTTGGAAACACCATATATTTT.

The gene calls are TRBV4-2 and TRBJ2-2; TRBD1 matches 10 bases. The V segment lost 4 bases and the J segment 0 bases; nucleotides outside the gene matches: 11. CDR3 length: 19 residues. CDR1 LGHNA and CDR2 YNFKEQ come from the germline V gene. The CDR3, as DNA: TGTGCCAGCAGCCCGACAGGGGGCCTTAACTGGGCGAACACCGGGGAGCTGTTTTTT. It specifies CASSPTGGLNWANTGELFF.

This clonotype was observed a few times. The CDR3 protein is CSARRASGGNYNEQFF. In DNA, the CDR3 is TGCAGTGCTAGACGAGCTAGCGGGGGGAACTACAATGAGCAGTTCTTC. The rearrangement links TRBV20-1 to TRBJ2-1; 11 bases are a match to TRBD2. The CDR3 loop spans 16 amino acids. Germline V gene lookup returns CDR1 DFQATT and CDR2 SNEGSKA (reference sequence). V was clipped by 2 bases and J by 3 bases; unmatched bases: 6.

Details on this clonotype: One end of the junction varies from germline; a read error may be responsible. The chain carries TRBV20-1 and TRBJ1-2; unclear D gene. CDR3 length equals 13 residues. Germline V gene sequence: CDR1 DFQATT, CDR2 SNEGSKA (reference sequence). Written as DNA, the CDR3 is TGCAGTACTAGCTCCAGGACGGAGTATGGCTACACCTTC. Amino acid sequence: CSTSSRTEYGYTF.

The chain combines TRBV28 with TRBJ2-1, with 8 nucleotides matching TRBD2. CDR1 and CDR2 from the germline V gene are MDHEN and SYDVKM. The trim removed 8 bases at V and 5 bases at J, leaving 14 bases unmatched. The CDR3 has 16 residues. As DNA, the CDR3 is TGTGCCAGCCGGGAGGGAGTGGGGGTGATTGACAATGAGCAGTTCTTC. Its translation is CASREGVGVIDNEQFF. Complete variable domain (other parts from reference TRBV28 and TRBJ2-1): DVKVTQSSRYLVKRTGEKVFLECVQDMDHENMFWYRQDPGLGLRLIYFSYDVKMKEKGDIPEGYSVSREKKERFSLILESASTNQTSMYLCASREGVGVIDNEQFFGPGTRLTVL.

This clonotype was observed at least ten times. This chain joins TRBV7-2 and TRBJ2-3, with 12 bases fitting TRBD2. Germline V lookup: CDR1 SGHTA, CDR2 FQGNSA. V shed 1 base and J 2 bases; nucleotides not matched to a gene: 13. The CDR3 has 20 residues. CDR3 coding DNA: TGTGCCAGCAGCTTAGTGCGGACTAGCGGGGCGGGCCAGTTCACAGATACGCAGTATTTT. Translation gives CASSLVRTSGAGQFTDTQYF.

The genes are TRBV2 and TRBJ2-1; D tentatively reads TRBD1 or TRBD2 (7 bases each). CDR3 length: 17 amino acids. Trimming took 11 bases from V and 5 from J, leaving 28 bases between them. Germline V lookup: CDR1 SNHLY, CDR2 FYNNEI. The CDR3 loop reads CAFSTGVGAGRNNEQFF. CDR3 sequence (DNA): TGTGCCTTCAGTACAGGGGTGGGAGCGGGGAGGAACAATGAGCAGTTCTTC.

The chain couples TRBV24-1 to TRBJ2-3, with D possibly TRBD1 on 6 matching bases. CDR1 is KGHDR and CDR2 is SFDVKD in the germline V gene. V was trimmed by 3 bases and J by 5 bases, leaving 11 bases between them. CDR3 length equals 14 residues. CDR3 nucleotide sequence: TGTGCCACCAGTGATGGAACAGGGATAGATACGCAGTATTTT. Protein: CATSDGTGIDTQYF.

This clonotype was detected only a few times. The rearrangement links TRBV18 to TRBJ2-1, with D hard to call. This CDR3 has 13 residues. Trimming cost V 3 bases and J 4 bases, with 7 bases left between them. Germline CDR1 and CDR2: KGHSH and LQKENI. This CDR3 reads CASSPAEYNEQFF. The CDR3 bases are TGTGCCAGCTCACCGGCCGAGTACAATGAGCAGTTCTTC.

This clonotype was seen ten or more times. The chain couples TRBV20-1 to TRBJ2-7; 12 bases line up with TRBD1. The ends lost 6 bases at V and 7 bases at J; junction bases unmatched: 13. The CDR3 is 15 amino acids. CDR1 is DFQATT and CDR2 is SNEGSKA in the germline V gene (reference sequence). CDR3 nucleotides: TGCAGTGCCCTCTCCCCGGGACAGGGGGCGGGTGAGCAGTACGTC. It translates to CSALSPGQGAGEQYV.

This clonotype has more than one count but fewer than ten. This sequence joins TRBV20-1 and TRBJ2-7, with no clear D. In germline, CDR1 is DFQATT, CDR2 SNEGSKA (reference sequence). Trimming removed 0 bases at V and 0 bases at J, with 6 bases between. This CDR3 is built from 13 residues. CDR3 region: CSARDSDSYEQYV. In DNA form, the CDR3 reads TGCAGTGCTAGAGATTCGGACTCCTACGAGCAGTACGTC.

Only a few counts were recorded for this clonotype. The chain has TRBV13 and TRBJ2-7; D is perhaps TRBD2 (5 bases). The germline gives CDR1 PRHDT, CDR2 FYEKMQ (reference sequence). The CDR3 covers 15 residues. Deletions cut 0 bases from V and 2 bases from J, with 11 bases between. CDR3 protein: CASSLGRANAYEQYV. In DNA form, the CDR3 reads TGTGCCAGCAGCTTAGGGCGGGCGAACGCCTACGAGCAGTACGTC.

The CDR3 nucleotides are TGCGCCAGCAGCTCACAGGCTGCGAGGACCGGGGAGCTGTTTTTT. Its protein product is CASSSQAARTGELFF. V and J are TRBV5-1 and TRBJ2-2, with D perhaps TRBD1 (5 bases). CDR1 SGHRS and CDR2 YFSETQ come from the germline V gene. V was pared by 3 bases and J by 5 bases, with 14 bases between. The CDR3 sequence is 15 residues long.

A single count supports this clonotype. The V and J genes are TRBV5-6 and TRBJ2-7; D is ambiguous. V was pared by 4 bases and J by 5 bases, with 13 bases between. Germline V CDR1 and CDR2: SGHDT, YYEEEE. CDR3 size: 13 residues. Written as DNA, the CDR3 is TGTGCCAGCAGCCTAGGTCCGACCCACGAGCAGTACTTC. It yields the protein CASSLGPTHEQYF.

The chain joins TRBV3-1 to TRBJ2-3; D is unresolved. The CDR3 runs 13 residues. Per the germline V gene, CDR1 is LGHDT and CDR2 is YNNKEL (reference sequence). The V gene lost 7 bases and the J gene lost 6 bases, with 14 bases spanning the gap. The CDR3: CASTRSPWDTQYF. CDR3 DNA: TGTGCCAGCACCCGTTCCCCTTGGGATACGCAGTATTTT.

This clonotype was picked up a small number of times. V and J are TRBV20-1 and TRBJ2-3; 8 bases line up with TRBD2. CDR1 DFQATT and CDR2 SNEGSKA come from the germline V gene (reference sequence). V lost 6 bases and J lost 4; bases outside the gene matches: 12. The CDR3 runs 15 residues. The CDR3 DNA sequence: TGCAGTGCCAGCTCGGGGGGGGCCGGGGCAGATACGCAGTATTTT. Translating it yields CSASSGGAGADTQYF.

The chain combines TRBV20-1 with TRBJ2-5; the match to TRBD2 covers 7 bases. Germline assignment: CDR1 DFQATT and CDR2 SNEGSKA (reference sequence). The CDR3 runs 17 residues. CDR3 DNA sequence: TGCTGCGCTATAAGAGGGCACCAAGGGAGGGACCAAGAGACCCAGTACTTC. Protein product: CCAIRGHQGRDQETQYF.

This clonotype came up a few times. The J gene is TRBJ2-7, the V gene TRBV10-3; weak D call: TRBD1 (6 bases). The CDR3 contains 13 residues. CDR1 and CDR2 from the germline V gene are ENHRY and SYGVKD. Trimming left V 8 bases short and J 3 bases short, with 14 bases between. Written as DNA, the CDR3 is TGTGCCATCTCGGTCGGCAGGGGCTACGAGCAGTACGTC. Translation: CAISVGRGYEQYV.

The chain is built from TRBV11-3 and TRBJ1-1; D gene unclear. Trimming shortened V by 3 bases and J by 0 bases, and 11 bases separated the two germline ends. The CDR3 contains 15 residues. The germline CDR1 and CDR2 sequences are SGHNT and YENEEA. The CDR3 DNA reads as TGTGCCAGCAGCTTGGAAAGGGCCCTGAACACTGAAGCTTTCTTT. Protein product: CASSLERALNTEAFF.

The CDR3 DNA reads as TGTGCCAGCAGGGGACAGTTACGTCAGCCCCAGCATTTT. It yields the protein CASRGQLRQPQHF. This sequence joins TRBV2 and TRBJ1-5; TRBD1 matches at 7 bases. Unmatched junction bases numbered 5, after V lost 6 bases and J lost 6 bases. The CDR3 has 13 residues. Looked up from germline, CDR1 is SNHLY and CDR2 is FYNNEI.

The sample holds many counts of this clonotype. The genes are TRBV10-3 and TRBJ1-1; perhaps TRBD1 as D (6 bases). Germline V gene sequence: CDR1 ENHRY, CDR2 SYGVKD. V was pared by 2 bases and J by 5 bases, with 9 bases between. The CDR3 consists of 13 residues. CDR3 sequence (DNA): TGTGCCATCAGTGAGAGGGGGGGGACTGAAGCTTTCTTT. Its translation: CAISERGGTEAFF.

This clonotype was detected many times. The J gene is TRBJ2-2, the V gene TRBV29-1; possibly TRBD1 for D (6 bases). Trimming took off 3 bases at V and 1 base at J, with 9 bases between the two ends. Per germline, CDR1 SQVTM and CDR2 ANQGSEA. This CDR3 region has 14 residues. The CDR3, as DNA: TGCAGCGTTGAGGGGACAAAGAACACCGGGGAGCTGTTTTTT. Its protein product is CSVEGTKNTGELFF.

This clonotype was seen more than once but under ten times. This chain links TRBV4-1 with TRBJ2-3, with 7 bases that match TRBD1. The CDR3 sequence is 18 residues long. The junction had 18 bases not matched to a gene; V was cut back by 0 bases and J by 9 bases. From germline, CDR1 is MGHRA and CDR2 YSYEKL. This chain's CDR3 is CASSQDLPGTAAPGTQYF. CDR3 nucleotide sequence: TGCGCCAGCAGCCAAGATCTTCCCGGGACAGCTGCTCCAGGGACGCAGTATTTT.

This clonotype was observed once. The rearrangement uses TRBV6-1 and TRBJ1-1; the D gene is possibly TRBD1 (6 bases). CDR1 is MNHNS and CDR2 is SASEGT in the germline V gene. Trimming cost V 2 bases and J 3 bases, with 10 bases left between them. The CDR3 has 14 amino acids. The CDR3 nucleotides read TGTGCCAGCAGTGAAATGGCAGGGGACACTGAAGCTTTCTTT. Translated: CASSEMAGDTEAFF.